The 23 T cell receptor beta chains in this list originate from one sample, sequenced in a study of Tregs in tolerant kidney transplant recipients. The method was immunoSEQ multiplex PCR; TCRdb's version includes in-frame clones alone and lacks a portion of them. The sample has 110,000 or so clones, 85% to 95% seen once; the top ten hold approximately 0.6%. Sequenced input: CD4+ T cells from blood. The receptors were sampled from a human donor in good health.

This chain uses TRBV10-2 with TRBJ2-1, with 9 bases that match TRBD2. CDR3 length equals 15 residues. CDR1 and CDR2 (germline): WSHSY, SAAADI. The V and J ends lost 5 bases and 3 bases, in that order; junction bases with no gene match: 5. CDR3 coding DNA: TGCGCCAGCAGTAGGCTAGCGGGAATCTACAATGAGCAGTTCTTC. This codes for CASSRLAGIYNEQFF.

V is TRBV6-5 and J is TRBJ2-1; 11 bases are a match to TRBD2. Trimming took 2 bases from V and 8 from J; bases not matched to a gene: 5. This CDR3 has 15 amino acids. Germline assignment: CDR1 MNHEY and CDR2 SVGAGI. Written as DNA, the CDR3 is TGTGCCAGCAGTTACGTAGCGGGAGGGCCCCATGAGCAGTTCTTC. This encodes CASSYVAGGPHEQFF.

In its sample, this clone was seen once. This chain joins TRBV29-1 and TRBJ2-3; D is possibly TRBD1 (5 bases). Trimming shortened V by 4 bases and J by 4 bases, and 6 bases separated the two germline ends. The CDR3 sequence is 11 residues long. Germline values: CDR1 SQVTM, CDR2 ANQGSEA. CDR3: CSVGGPDTQYF. In DNA form, the CDR3 reads TGCAGCGTTGGGGGCCCAGATACGCAGTATTTT.

This chain connects TRBV2 to TRBJ2-1, with TRBD2 matching 7 bases. Trimming took 8 bases from V and 7 from J; bases not matched to a gene: 8. Germline V gene sequence: CDR1 SNHLY, CDR2 FYNNEI. The CDR3 is 13 amino acids. The CDR3 protein is CASAREADNEQFF. The CDR3 DNA follows: TGTGCCAGCGCCCGGGAGGCGGATAATGAGCAGTTCTTC.

This chain uses TRBV6-6 with TRBJ1-4; 8 bases map to TRBD1. J gave up 7 bases and V 6 bases, and 7 bases lay outside the gene matches. Per germline, CDR1 MNHNY and CDR2 SVGAGI (reference sequence). The CDR3 totals 14 residues. In DNA, the CDR3 is TGTGCCAGCAGACCAGGGGGCCAGGGTGAAAAACTGTTTTTT. Residues: CASRPGGQGEKLFF.

The V and J genes are TRBV7-9 and TRBJ2-1; D is perhaps TRBD1 or TRBD2 (6 bases each). The CDR3 loop spans 14 amino acids. V lost 5 bases, J lost 9 bases, and 17 bases lay in between. Germline V lookup: CDR1 SEHNR, CDR2 FQNEAQ (reference sequence). The CDR3 spells CASSIVRGETEQFF. CDR3 bases: TGTGCCAGCAGCATAGTAAGGGGGGAAACTGAGCAGTTCTTC.

This sequence joins TRBV9 and TRBJ2-3, with D uncertain. The CDR3 is 12 amino acids. V lost 4 bases, J lost 6 bases, and 9 bases lay in between. CDR1 is SGDLS, CDR2 YYNGEE, per germline. The CDR3 spells CASSNGRDTQYF. CDR3 coding DNA: TGTGCCAGCAGCAACGGACGGGATACGCAGTATTTT.

The rearrangement joins TRBV6-5 to TRBJ2-2; 8 positions agree with TRBD1. The CDR3 length is 15 residues. V lost 6 bases and J lost 7; bases outside the gene matches: 10. CDR1 is MNHEY, CDR2 SVGAGI, per germline. The CDR3 DNA follows: TGTGCCAGCAGAGGGCAGGGGGCGCGAAGCGGGGAGCTGTTTTTT. Protein sequence: CASRGQGARSGELFF.

This sequence joins TRBV27 and TRBJ1-5; 11 nucleotides match TRBD1. V trimming: 5 bases; J trimming: 2 bases; junction bases outside the gene matches: 5. The CDR3 runs 16 residues. The germline V gene has CDR1 MNHEY and CDR2 SMNVEV (reference sequence). In DNA, the CDR3 is TGTGCCAGCAGTGGACAGGGGGCGCTCGGCAATCAGCCCCAGCATTTT. This sequence encodes CASSGQGALGNQPQHF.

CDR3 DNA: TGTGCCAGCAGCTTGGGAGGGGGCTTGAGCTATGGCTACACCTTC. Amino acids: CASSLGGGLSYGYTF. This chain connects TRBV5-4 to TRBJ1-2; 7 nucleotides align to TRBD1. CDR1 and CDR2 from the germline V gene are SGHNT and YYREEE (reference sequence). The V segment lost 0 bases and the J segment 4 bases; nucleotides outside the gene matches: 6. This CDR3 spans 15 amino acids.

As concerns this clone: One junction end does not reproduce the germline sequence, and a read error may be involved. J is TRBJ2-2 and V is TRBV7-7; possible D gene TRBD2, 6 bases. The CDR3 length is 14 residues. Looked up from germline, CDR1 is SSHAT and CDR2 is FNYEAQ (reference sequence). Here the CDR3 reads CASTAGPDTGELFF. The CDR3 nucleotides are TGTGCTAGCACCGCGGGACCAGACACCGGGGAGCTGTTTTTT.

The chain is built from TRBV4-1 and TRBJ2-2; 12 bases map to TRBD2. Unmatched junction bases numbered 5, after V lost 4 bases and J lost 2 bases. The germline V gene encodes CDR1 MGHRA and CDR2 YSYEKL. The CDR3 is 17 amino acids. CDR3 DNA sequence: TGCGCCAGCAGCCCTCGGACTAGCGGGAAAAACACCGGGGAGCTGTTTTTT. Its protein is CASSPRTSGKNTGELFF.

V and J are TRBV7-9 and TRBJ2-7; weak D call: TRBD2 (5 bases). Germline V lookup: CDR1 SEHNR, CDR2 FQNEAQ (reference sequence). V lost 1 base to trimming and J lost 7 bases, with 11 bases between them. The CDR3 loop spans 13 amino acids. CDR3 DNA sequence: TGTGCCAGCAGCTTAGTTTTCCCGGGAGAGCAGTACTTC. It specifies CASSLVFPGEQYF.

As to this clone: Within the sample, other DNA sequences also encode this same CDR3. This chain joins TRBV18 and TRBJ2-5, with D hard to call. Germline CDR1 is KGHSH and CDR2 is LQKENI. V was trimmed by 5 bases and J by 1 base, leaving 2 bases between them. The CDR3 extends over 11 amino acids. The CDR3 nucleotides are TGTGCCAGCTCAACCCAAGAGACCCAGTACTTC. Translated: CASSTQETQYF. Filled out from reference TRBV18 and TRBJ2-5, the complete variable domain reads NAGVMQNPRHLVRRRGQEARLRCSPMKGHSHVYWYRQLPEEGLKFMVYLQKENIIDESGMPKERFSAEFPKEGPSILRIQQVVRGDSAAYFCASSTQETQYFGPGTRLLVL.

The genes are TRBV6-5 and TRBJ1-2; no definite D call. The CDR3 covers 15 residues. V was shortened by 2 bases and J by 4 bases, with 14 bases between the two germline ends. Germline assignment: CDR1 MNHEY and CDR2 SVGAGI. For the CDR3, the DNA is TGTGCCAGCAGTTACGAGACCGGGCGAGGCTATGGCTACACCTTC. The encoded protein is CASSYETGRGYGYTF.

V usage is TRBV7-9 and J usage is TRBJ2-1; tentative D call: TRBD1 (6 bases). The CDR3 has 16 amino acids. Germline assignment: CDR1 SEHNR and CDR2 FQNEAQ (reference sequence). Trimming stripped 8 bases from V and 6 bases from J, with 23 bases between. This chain's CDR3 is CASRPSRQETLNEQFF. The CDR3 DNA follows: TGTGCCAGCCGTCCATCTAGACAGGAAACCCTCAATGAGCAGTTCTTC.

V gene TRBV7-6 combines with J gene TRBJ2-1; D is uncertain. The CDR3 spans 15 residues. V lost 5 bases and J lost 0, with 11 bases in between. The germline gives CDR1 SGHVS, CDR2 FNYEAQ. Here the CDR3 reads CASSIDASSYNEQFF. CDR3 sequence (DNA): TGTGCCAGCAGCATCGACGCGAGCTCCTACAATGAGCAGTTCTTC. The variable domain in full, with the rest retrieved from reference TRBV7-6 and TRBJ2-1, is GAGVSQSPRYKVTKRGQDVALRCDPISGHVSLYWYRQALGQGPEFLTYFNYEAQQDKSGLPNDRFSAERPEGSISTLTIQRTEQRDSAMYRCASSIDASSYNEQFFGPGTRLTVL.

The chain is built from TRBV12-5 and TRBJ1-5, with D possibly TRBD1 on 6 matching bases. Deletions cut 1 base from V and 5 bases from J, with 12 bases between. This CDR3 contains 15 residues. In germline, CDR1 is LGHNT, CDR2 FRNRAP. CDR3 nucleotides: TGTGCTAGTGGTTTGGGGACAGCGGGGGATCAGCCCCAGCATTTT. This sequence encodes CASGLGTAGDQPQHF.

The V call is TRBV15, the J call TRBJ2-1; D ambiguous. This CDR3 has 15 amino acids. V dropped 3 bases and J dropped 0 bases, with 9 bases sitting between them. Germline values: CDR1 LNHNV, CDR2 YYDKDF (reference sequence). CDR3 nucleotide sequence: TGTGCCACCAGCAGCGCCATAAGCTCCTACAATGAGCAGTTCTTC. Its translation: CATSSAISSYNEQFF. Filled out from reference TRBV15 and TRBJ2-1, the complete variable domain reads DAMVIQNPRYQVTQFGKPVTLSCSQTLNHNVMYWYQQKSSQAPKLLFHYYDKDFNNEADTPDNFQSRRPNTSFCFLDIRSPGLGDTAMYLCATSSAISSYNEQFFGPGTRLTVL.

The chain recombines TRBV5-4 with TRBJ2-1; TRBD1 is a possible D gene (6 bases). The CDR3 totals 15 residues. V gave up 3 bases and J gave up 2 bases, with 12 bases separating them. In germline, CDR1 is SGHNT, CDR2 YYREEE (reference sequence). This CDR3 is CASSSARGTYNEQFF. The CDR3 DNA follows: TGTGCCAGCAGCTCCGCGAGGGGGACCTACAATGAGCAGTTCTTC.

This chain's CDR3 is CASSSQQGLLGYTF. The DNA for the CDR3 is TGTGCCAGCAGCTCACAACAGGGCCTCCTTGGCTACACCTTC. The genes are TRBV7-9 and TRBJ1-2; tentative D call: TRBD1 (6 bases). CDR3 size: 14 residues. Germline V gene lookup returns CDR1 SEHNR and CDR2 FQNEAQ (reference sequence). V was cut by 4 bases and J by 7 bases, with 16 bases left in between.

V and J are TRBV5-1 and TRBJ2-2, with TRBD1 identical over 7 bases. This CDR3 is built from 15 residues. Germline lookup yields CDR1 SGHRS and CDR2 YFSETQ. V gave up 4 bases and J gave up 0 bases; unmatched junction bases: 3. The CDR3 loop is CASSLTGSNTGELFF. The CDR3, as DNA: TGCGCCAGCAGCCTGACAGGGTCGAACACCGGGGAGCTGTTTTTT.

The CDR3 loop is CASSARTGSEQFF. The CDR3 coding sequence is TGTGCCAGCAGCGCCCGGACAGGGAGTGAGCAGTTCTTC. V gene TRBV11-2 combines with J gene TRBJ2-1; 8 bases align to TRBD1. Looked up from germline, CDR1 is SGHAT and CDR2 is FQNNGV. CDR3 length equals 13 residues. With V trimmed by 5 bases and J by 9 bases, 6 bases remained unmatched.